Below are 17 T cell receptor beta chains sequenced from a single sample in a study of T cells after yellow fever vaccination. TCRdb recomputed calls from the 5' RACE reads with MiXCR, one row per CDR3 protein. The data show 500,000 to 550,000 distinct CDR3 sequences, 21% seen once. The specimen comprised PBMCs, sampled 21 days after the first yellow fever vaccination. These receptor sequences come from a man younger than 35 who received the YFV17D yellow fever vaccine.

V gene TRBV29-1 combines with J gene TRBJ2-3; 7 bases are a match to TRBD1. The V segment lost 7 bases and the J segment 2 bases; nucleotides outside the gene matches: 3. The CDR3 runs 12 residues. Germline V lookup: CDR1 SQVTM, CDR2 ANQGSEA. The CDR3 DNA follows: TGCAGCGCTGACAGGGTCACAGATACGCAGTATTTT. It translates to CSADRVTDTQYF.

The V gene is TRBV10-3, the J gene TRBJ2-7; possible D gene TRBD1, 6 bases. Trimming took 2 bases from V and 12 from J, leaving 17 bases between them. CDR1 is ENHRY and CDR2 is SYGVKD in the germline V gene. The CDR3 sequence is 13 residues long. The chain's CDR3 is CAISESVPGEPYV. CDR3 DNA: TGTGCCATCAGTGAGAGTGTGCCAGGGGAACCGTACGTC.

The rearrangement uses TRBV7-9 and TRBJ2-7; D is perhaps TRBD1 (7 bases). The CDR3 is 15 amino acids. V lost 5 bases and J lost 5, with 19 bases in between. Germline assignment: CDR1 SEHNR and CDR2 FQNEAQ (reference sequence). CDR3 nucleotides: TGTGCCAGCAGCCAGGGGGGCAGGATGGGCCACGAGCAGTACTTC. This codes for CASSQGGRMGHEQYF.

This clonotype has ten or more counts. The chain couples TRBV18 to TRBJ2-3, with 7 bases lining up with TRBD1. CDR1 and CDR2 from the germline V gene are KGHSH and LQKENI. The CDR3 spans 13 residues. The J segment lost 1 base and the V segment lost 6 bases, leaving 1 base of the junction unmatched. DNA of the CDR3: TGTGCCAGCTCCACAGGGGGCACAGATACGCAGTATTTT. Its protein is CASSTGGTDTQYF.

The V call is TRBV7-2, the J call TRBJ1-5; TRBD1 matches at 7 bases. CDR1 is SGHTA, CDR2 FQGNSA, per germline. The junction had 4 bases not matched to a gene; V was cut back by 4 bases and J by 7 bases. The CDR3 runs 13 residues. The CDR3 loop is CASSSTGFQPQHF. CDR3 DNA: TGTGCCAGCAGCTCGACAGGGTTCCAGCCCCAGCATTTT.

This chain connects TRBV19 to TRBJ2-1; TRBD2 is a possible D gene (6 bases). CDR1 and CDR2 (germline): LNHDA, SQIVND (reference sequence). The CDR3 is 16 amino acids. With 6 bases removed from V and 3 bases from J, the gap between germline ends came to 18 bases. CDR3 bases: TGTGCCAGTAGCGTGGGAGGCAGACTAATCTACAATGAGCAGTTCTTC. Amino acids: CASSVGGRLIYNEQFF.

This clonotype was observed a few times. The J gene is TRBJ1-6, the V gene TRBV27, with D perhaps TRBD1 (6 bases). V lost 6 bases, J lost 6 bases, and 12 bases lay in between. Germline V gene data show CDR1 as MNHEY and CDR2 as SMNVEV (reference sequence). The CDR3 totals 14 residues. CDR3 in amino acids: CASRSQGANSPLHF. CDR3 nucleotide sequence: TGTGCCAGCAGGTCACAGGGAGCTAATTCACCCCTCCACTTT.

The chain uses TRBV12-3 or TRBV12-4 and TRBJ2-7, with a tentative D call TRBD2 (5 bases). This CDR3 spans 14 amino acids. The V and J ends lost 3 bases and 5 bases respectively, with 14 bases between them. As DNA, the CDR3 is TGTGCCAGCAGTTTGGAGGTCAGCGTCCACGAGCAGTACTTC. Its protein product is CASSLEVSVHEQYF.

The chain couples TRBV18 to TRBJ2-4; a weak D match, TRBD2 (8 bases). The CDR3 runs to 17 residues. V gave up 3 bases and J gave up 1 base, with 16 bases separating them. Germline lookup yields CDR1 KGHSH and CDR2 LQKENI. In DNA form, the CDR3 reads TGTGCCAGCTCACCCGGGAGGGGGCAGGTTGCCAAAAACATTCAGTACTTC. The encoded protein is CASSPGRGQVAKNIQYF.

CDR3 bases: TGTGCCAGCAGCTTGACGGGGACAGGGGTCATCGAGCAGTACGTC. This gives the protein CASSLTGTGVIEQYV. The rearrangement joins TRBV5-5 to TRBJ2-7; TRBD1 matches 10 bases. This CDR3 is built from 15 residues. Germline V lookup: CDR1 SGHKS, CDR2 YYEKEE (reference sequence). V gave up 1 base and J gave up 6 bases; unmatched junction bases: 7.

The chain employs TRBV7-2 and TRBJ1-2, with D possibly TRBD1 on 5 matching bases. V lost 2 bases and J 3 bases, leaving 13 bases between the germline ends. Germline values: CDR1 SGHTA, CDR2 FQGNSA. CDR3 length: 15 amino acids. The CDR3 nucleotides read TGTGCCAGCAGCTTACGCCGGGGAGGGGACTATGGCTACACCTTC. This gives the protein CASSLRRGGDYGYTF.

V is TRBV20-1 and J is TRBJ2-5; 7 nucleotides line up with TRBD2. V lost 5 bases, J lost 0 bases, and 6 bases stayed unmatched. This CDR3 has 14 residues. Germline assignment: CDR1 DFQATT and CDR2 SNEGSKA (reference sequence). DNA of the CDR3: TGCAGTGCTCAGAGCGGGGTGTACCAAGAGACCCAGTACTTC. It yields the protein CSAQSGVYQETQYF.

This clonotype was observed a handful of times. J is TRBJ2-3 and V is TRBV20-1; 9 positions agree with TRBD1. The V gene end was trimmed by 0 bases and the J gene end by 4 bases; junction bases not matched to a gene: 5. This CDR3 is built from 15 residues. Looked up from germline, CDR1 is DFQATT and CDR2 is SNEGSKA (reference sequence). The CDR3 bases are TGCAGTGCTAGAGACGGGACAGGGAAGGCAGATACGCAGTATTTT. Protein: CSARDGTGKADTQYF.

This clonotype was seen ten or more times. The CDR3 sequence is CASSEDSYGYTF. The CDR3 nucleotides read TGTGCCAGCAGCGAGGACAGCTATGGCTACACCTTC. This chain joins TRBV7-2 and TRBJ1-2; TRBD1 might be the D (6 bases). Germline-derived CDR1 and CDR2 are SGHTA and FQGNSA. Between the trimmed V and J ends, which lost 5 bases and 4 bases, there was a span of 8 bases. CDR3 length: 12 residues.

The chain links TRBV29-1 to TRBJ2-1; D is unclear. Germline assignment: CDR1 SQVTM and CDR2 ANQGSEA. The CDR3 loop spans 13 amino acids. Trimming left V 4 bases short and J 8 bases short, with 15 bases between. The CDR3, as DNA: TGCAGCGTTGTCCCGGCGGAGCTCGATGAGCAGTTCTTC. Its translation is CSVVPAELDEQFF.

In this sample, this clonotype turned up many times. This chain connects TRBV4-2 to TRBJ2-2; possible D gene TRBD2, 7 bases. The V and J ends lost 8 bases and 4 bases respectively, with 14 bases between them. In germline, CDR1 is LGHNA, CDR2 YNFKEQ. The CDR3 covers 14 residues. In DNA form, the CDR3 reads TGTGCCAGCTCCCGGGGGGCGGTCACCGGGGAGCTGTTTTTT. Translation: CASSRGAVTGELFF.

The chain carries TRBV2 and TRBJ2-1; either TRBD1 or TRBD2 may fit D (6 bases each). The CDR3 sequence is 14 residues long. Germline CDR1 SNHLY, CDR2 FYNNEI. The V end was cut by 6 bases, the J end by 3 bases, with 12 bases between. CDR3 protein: CASRGAGHYNEQFF. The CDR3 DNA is TGTGCCAGCAGGGGGGCGGGGCACTACAATGAGCAGTTCTTC.